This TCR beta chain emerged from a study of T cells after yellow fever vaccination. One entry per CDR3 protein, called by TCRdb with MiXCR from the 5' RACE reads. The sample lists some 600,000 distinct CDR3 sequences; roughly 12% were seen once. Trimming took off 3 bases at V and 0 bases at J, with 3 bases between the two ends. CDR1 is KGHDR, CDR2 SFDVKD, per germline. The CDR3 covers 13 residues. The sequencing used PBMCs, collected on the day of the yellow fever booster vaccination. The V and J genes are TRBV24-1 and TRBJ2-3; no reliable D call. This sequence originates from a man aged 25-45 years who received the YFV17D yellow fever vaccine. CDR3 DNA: TGTGCCACCAGTGATGGTAGCACAGATACGCAGTATTTT. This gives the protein CATSDGSTDTQYF.